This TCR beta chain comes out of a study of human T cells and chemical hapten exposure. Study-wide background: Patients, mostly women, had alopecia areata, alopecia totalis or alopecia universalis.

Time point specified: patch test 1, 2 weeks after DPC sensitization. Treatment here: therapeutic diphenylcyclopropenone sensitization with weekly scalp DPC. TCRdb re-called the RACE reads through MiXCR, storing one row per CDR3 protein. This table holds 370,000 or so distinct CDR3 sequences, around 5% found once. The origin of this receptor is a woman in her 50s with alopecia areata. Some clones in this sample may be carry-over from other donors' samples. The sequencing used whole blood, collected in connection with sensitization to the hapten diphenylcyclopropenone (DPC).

CDR3 residues: CASSITGDVNQPQHF. The CDR3 region has the DNA TGCGCCAGCAGCATAACAGGGGATGTAAATCAGCCCCAGCATTTT. The genes are TRBV5-1 and TRBJ1-5; TRBD1 matches 7 bases. The CDR3 length is 15 residues. J gave up 4 bases and V 4 bases, and 8 bases lay outside the gene matches. Germline V lookup: CDR1 SGHRS, CDR2 YFSETQ.